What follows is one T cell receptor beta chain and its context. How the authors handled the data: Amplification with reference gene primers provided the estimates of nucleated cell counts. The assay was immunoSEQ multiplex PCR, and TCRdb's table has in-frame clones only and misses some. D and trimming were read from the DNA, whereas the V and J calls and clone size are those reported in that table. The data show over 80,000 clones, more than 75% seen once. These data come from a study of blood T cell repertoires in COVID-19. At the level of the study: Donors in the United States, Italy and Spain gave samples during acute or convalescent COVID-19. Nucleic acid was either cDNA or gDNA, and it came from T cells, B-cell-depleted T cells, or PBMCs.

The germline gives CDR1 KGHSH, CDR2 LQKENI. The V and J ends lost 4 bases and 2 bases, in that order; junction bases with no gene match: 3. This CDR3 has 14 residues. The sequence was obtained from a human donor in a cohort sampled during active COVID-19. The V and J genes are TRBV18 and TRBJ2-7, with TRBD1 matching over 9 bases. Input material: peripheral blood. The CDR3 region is CASSRTGGTYEQYF. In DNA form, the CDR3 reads TGTGCCAGCTCACGCACAGGGGGCACCTACGAGCAGTACTTC.